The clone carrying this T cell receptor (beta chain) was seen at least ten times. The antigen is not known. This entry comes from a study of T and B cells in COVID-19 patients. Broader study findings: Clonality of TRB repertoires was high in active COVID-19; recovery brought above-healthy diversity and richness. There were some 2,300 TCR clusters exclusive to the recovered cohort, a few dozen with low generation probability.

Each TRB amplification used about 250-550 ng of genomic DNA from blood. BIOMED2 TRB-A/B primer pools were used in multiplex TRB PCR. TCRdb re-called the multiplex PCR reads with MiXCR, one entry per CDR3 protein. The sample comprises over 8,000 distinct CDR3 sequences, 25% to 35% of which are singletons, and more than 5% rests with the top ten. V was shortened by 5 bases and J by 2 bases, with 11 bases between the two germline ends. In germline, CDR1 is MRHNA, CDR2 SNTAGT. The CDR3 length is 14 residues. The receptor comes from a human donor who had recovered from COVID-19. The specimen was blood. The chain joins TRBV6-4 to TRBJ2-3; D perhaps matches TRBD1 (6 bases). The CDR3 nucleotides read TGTGCCAGCAGTCGGACAGCCTCCACAGATACGCAGTATTTT. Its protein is CASSRTASTDTQYF.